The present TCR beta chain was sequenced within a study of blood T cell repertoires in COVID-19. Study summary: The origin of the acute and convalescent COVID-19 samples was the United States, Italy and Spain.

Seattle patients were enrolled during active infection and followed longitudinally. This clone was found once. The repertoire was sequenced with immunoSEQ multiplex PCR; TCRdb's copy has only in-frame clones and lacks some. Here the sample spans about 190,000 clones, under 85% being singletons. V was pared by 0 bases and J by 8 bases, with 16 bases between. Germline CDR1 reads LGHNA; CDR2 reads YNFKEQ. The length of the CDR3 is 16 residues. This chain links TRBV4-2 with TRBJ1-4; D is possibly TRBD1 (5 bases). The specimen was peripheral blood. The sequence came from a man older than 75 with COVID-19, enrolled during active disease. The CDR3 spells CASSQEPALTGEKLFF. The CDR3 coding sequence is TGTGCCAGCAGCCAAGAACCAGCCCTTACAGGCGAAAAACTGTTTTTT.